This TCR beta chain was documented in a study of T cell repertoires in cytomegalovirus infection. Study-level information: Selection of CMV epitopes for the study included recently identified HLA-C-restricted and well-studied HLA-B-restricted ones. Public TCR beta signatures were indicative of both CMV infection and a matching HLA type. Study results and caveats: Identification of carriers of CMV plus the relevant HLA was performed using cumulative public TCR beta family frequency.

This clonotype was found many times. Its specificity is unknown. TCRdb redid the calling of the reads with MiXCR, one entry per CDR3 protein. The repertoire holds approximately 65,000 distinct CDR3 sequences, with around 20% as singletons. This receptor was obtained from a human donor in good health (CMV status not recorded). Some clones in this sample may be carry-over from other donors' samples. Here the sequenced sample was CD8+ T cells from cultured PBMCs, taken from culture after CMV antigen stimulation.

The CDR3 loop is CASSLQGYEQYF. For the CDR3, the DNA is TGTGCCAGCAGCCTACAAGGCTACGAGCAGTACTTC. The chain employs TRBV7-2 and TRBJ2-7, with no clear D. Germline assignment: CDR1 SGHTA and CDR2 FQGNSA. Between the trimmed V and J ends, which lost 5 bases and 3 bases, there was a span of 8 bases. CDR3 size: 12 residues.